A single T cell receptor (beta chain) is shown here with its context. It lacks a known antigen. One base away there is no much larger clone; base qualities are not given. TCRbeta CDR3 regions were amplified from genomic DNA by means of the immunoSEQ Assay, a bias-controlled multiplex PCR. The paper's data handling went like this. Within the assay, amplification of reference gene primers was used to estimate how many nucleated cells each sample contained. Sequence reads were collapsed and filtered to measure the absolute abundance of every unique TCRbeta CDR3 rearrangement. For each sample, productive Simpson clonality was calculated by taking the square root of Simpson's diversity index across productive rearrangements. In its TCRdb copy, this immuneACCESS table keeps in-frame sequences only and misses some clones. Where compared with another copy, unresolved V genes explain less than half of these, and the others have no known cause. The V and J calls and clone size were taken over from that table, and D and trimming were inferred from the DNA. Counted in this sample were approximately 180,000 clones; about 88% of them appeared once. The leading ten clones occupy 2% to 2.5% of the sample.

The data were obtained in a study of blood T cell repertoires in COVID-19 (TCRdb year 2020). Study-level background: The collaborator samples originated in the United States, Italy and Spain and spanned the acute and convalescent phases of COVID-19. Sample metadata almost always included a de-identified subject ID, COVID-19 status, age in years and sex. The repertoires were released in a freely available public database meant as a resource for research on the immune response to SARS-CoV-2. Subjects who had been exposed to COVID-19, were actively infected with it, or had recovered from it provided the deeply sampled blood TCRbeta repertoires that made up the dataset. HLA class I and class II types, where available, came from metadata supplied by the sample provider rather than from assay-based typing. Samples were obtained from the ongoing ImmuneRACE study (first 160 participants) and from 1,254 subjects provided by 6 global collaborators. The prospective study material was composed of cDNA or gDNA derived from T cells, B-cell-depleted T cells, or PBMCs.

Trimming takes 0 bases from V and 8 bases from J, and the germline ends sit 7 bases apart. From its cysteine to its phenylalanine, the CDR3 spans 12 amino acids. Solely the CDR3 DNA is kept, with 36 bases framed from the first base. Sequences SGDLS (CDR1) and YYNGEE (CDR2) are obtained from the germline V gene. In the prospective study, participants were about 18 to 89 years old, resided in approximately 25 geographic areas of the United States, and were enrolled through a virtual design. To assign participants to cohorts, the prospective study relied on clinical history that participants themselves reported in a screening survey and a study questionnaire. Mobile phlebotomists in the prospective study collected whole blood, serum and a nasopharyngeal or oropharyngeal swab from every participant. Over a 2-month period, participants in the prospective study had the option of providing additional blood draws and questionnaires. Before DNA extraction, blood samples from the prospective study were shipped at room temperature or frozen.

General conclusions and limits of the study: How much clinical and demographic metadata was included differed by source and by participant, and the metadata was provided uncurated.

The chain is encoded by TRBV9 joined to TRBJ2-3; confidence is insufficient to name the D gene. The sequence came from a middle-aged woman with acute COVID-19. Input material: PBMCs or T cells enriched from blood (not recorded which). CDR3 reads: CASSVGSGTQYF. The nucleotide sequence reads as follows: TGTGCCAGCAGCGTAGGCTCGGGTACGCAGTATTTT.